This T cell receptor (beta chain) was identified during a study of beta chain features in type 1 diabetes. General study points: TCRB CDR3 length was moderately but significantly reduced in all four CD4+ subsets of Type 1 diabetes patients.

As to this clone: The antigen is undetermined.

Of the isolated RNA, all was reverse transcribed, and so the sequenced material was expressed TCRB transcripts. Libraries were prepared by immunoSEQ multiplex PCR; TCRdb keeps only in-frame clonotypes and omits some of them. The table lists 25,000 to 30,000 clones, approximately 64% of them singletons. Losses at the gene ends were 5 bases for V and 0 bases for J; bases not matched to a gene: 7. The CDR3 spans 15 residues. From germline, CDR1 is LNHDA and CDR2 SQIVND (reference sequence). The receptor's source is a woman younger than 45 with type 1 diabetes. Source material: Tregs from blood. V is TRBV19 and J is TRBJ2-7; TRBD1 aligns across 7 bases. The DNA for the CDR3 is TGTGCCAGTAGTGGACGTAGGGACAGCTCCTACGAGCAGTACTTC. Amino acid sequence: CASSGRRDSSYEQYF.